This T cell receptor (beta chain) was recorded in a study of T cell responses to AZD1222 COVID-19 vaccine. This table comes from immunoSEQ multiplex PCR, and its TCRdb copy is limited to in-frame clones, with some not included. The repertoire holds about 140,000 clones, with 91% as singletons. Sequenced material: peripheral blood, taken 28 days after the second dose of the MenACWY control vaccine. This TCR was recovered from an adult who received the MenACWY meningococcal vaccine as a control.

The CDR3: CASSLITPSYNEQFF. In DNA, the CDR3 is TGTGCCAGCAGCTTAATTACCCCCTCCTACAATGAGCAGTTCTTC. The V gene is TRBV28, the J gene TRBJ2-1; D unclear. The germline V gene encodes CDR1 MDHEN and CDR2 SYDVKM. The CDR3 is 15 amino acids. V gave up 6 bases and J gave up 0 bases, with 12 bases separating them.